Following are 17 T cell receptor beta chains from one sample sequenced in a study of CD8 T cells in ankylosing spondylitis. Broader study findings: Among TCR beta sequences, a motif of eight or nine highly homologous variants appeared characteristic of ankylosing spondylitis blood.

No cognate antigen is known for these TCRs. From the 5' RACE reads, TCRdb called clonotypes with MiXCR, one entry per CDR3 protein. The repertoire holds 390,000 or so distinct CDR3 sequences, approximately 20% seen once, with about 16% in the top ten. The sample comprised blood, either unsorted or a sorted T cell fraction (not recorded which). These receptor sequences come from a male donor with ankylosing spondylitis.

There are a few counts of this clonotype. The chain links TRBV20-1 to TRBJ2-2; a weak D match, TRBD2 (5 bases). Trimming took 5 bases from V and 3 from J, leaving 13 bases between them. CDR3 size: 14 residues. Germline V CDR1 and CDR2: DFQATT, SNEGSKA (reference sequence). Written as DNA, the CDR3 is TGCAGTGCTTTCCTCCAGGACTACACCGGGGAGCTGTTTTTT. Protein product: CSAFLQDYTGELFF.

The chain has TRBV5-1 and TRBJ1-1; 7 bases align to TRBD1. The germline V gene encodes CDR1 SGHRS and CDR2 YFSETQ. This CDR3 has 16 residues. J lost 3 bases, V lost 2 bases, and 10 bases had no gene match. This CDR3 is CASSLEGASDYTEAFF. CDR3 bases: TGCGCCAGCAGCTTAGAGGGGGCCTCGGATTACACTGAAGCTTTCTTT.

This clonotype has a handful of counts. The J gene is TRBJ2-2, the V gene TRBV4-3; a weak D match, TRBD2 (5 bases). The germline V and J ends were trimmed by 0 bases and 1 base, with 12 bases remaining between them. CDR1 is LGHNA, CDR2 YSLEER, per germline. The length of the CDR3 is 17 residues. The CDR3 region is CASSQDRASRNTGELFF. The CDR3 DNA reads as TGCGCCAGCAGCCAAGATCGGGCTAGCCGGAACACCGGGGAGCTGTTTTTT.

The V call is TRBV20-1, the J call TRBJ2-7; possible D gene TRBD2, 5 bases. Germline CDR1 DFQATT, CDR2 SNEGSKA (reference sequence). This CDR3 has 12 residues. Trimming shortened V by 3 bases and J by 3 bases, and 9 bases separated the two germline ends. In DNA, the CDR3 is TGCAGTGCTAGTTCTAGCCTCTACGAGCAGTACTTC. Protein product: CSASSSLYEQYF.

In its sample, this clonotype was seen many times. The chain employs TRBV10-3 and TRBJ2-5; D perhaps matches TRBD2 (7 bases). The CDR3 is 13 amino acids. Germline loops: CDR1 ENHRY, CDR2 SYGVKD. Trimming removed 2 bases at V and 7 bases at J, with 11 bases between. Here the CDR3 DNA reads TGTGCCATCAGTGAGGCCCGGGGGGCGACCCAGTACTTC. Amino acid sequence: CAISEARGATQYF.

This clonotype has ten or more counts. The V gene is TRBV5-1, the J gene TRBJ1-5; D may be TRBD1 (5 bases). The V and J ends lost 1 base and 6 bases respectively, with 11 bases between them. This CDR3 is 14 amino acids long. Germline V gene lookup returns CDR1 SGHRS and CDR2 YFSETQ. The CDR3 here is CASSLRGNGQPQHF. CDR3 nucleotide sequence: TGCGCCAGCAGCTTGAGGGGTAATGGTCAGCCCCAGCATTTT. The complete variable domain, with remaining parts taken from reference TRBV5-1 and TRBJ1-5, reads KAGVTQTPRYLIKTRGQQVTLSCSPISGHRSVSWYQQTPGQGLQFLFEYFSETQRNKGNFPGRFSGRQFSNSRSEMNVSTLELGDSALYLCASSLRGNGQPQHFGDGTRLSIL.

This clonotype was observed a handful of times. The CDR3 coding sequence is TGTGCCAGCAGCTTGGGGACTAGTTCGAACAATGAGCAGTTCTTC. It codes for CASSLGTSSNNEQFF. The chain links TRBV7-3 to TRBJ2-1, with 8 nucleotides matching TRBD2. The CDR3 extends over 15 amino acids. Per germline, CDR1 SGHTA and CDR2 FQGTGA. With 3 bases clipped from V and 5 bases from J, the junction kept 6 bases outside the gene matches.

This clonotype was detected only a few times. J is TRBJ2-2 and V is TRBV25-1; 11 nucleotides agree with TRBD1. The CDR3 has 17 amino acids. The V and J ends lost 3 bases and 6 bases, in that order; junction bases with no gene match: 9. Germline V CDR1 and CDR2: MGHDK, SYGVNS. The CDR3 bases are TGTGCCAGCAGTGACCCTAGGACAGGGGGCGACTCCGGGGAGCTGTTTTTT. It is translated as CASSDPRTGGDSGELFF. The variable domain in full, completed from reference TRBV25-1 and TRBJ2-2, reads EADIYQTPRYLVIGTGKKITLECSQTMGHDKMYWYQQDPGMELHLIHYSYGVNSTEKGDLSSESTVSRIRTEHFPLTLESARPSHTSQYLCASSDPRTGGDSGELFFGEGSRLTVL.

CDR3 sequence: CASRPTGGYDTQYF. DNA for the CDR3: TGTGCCAGCAGACCGACAGGGGGCTACGATACGCAGTATTTT. The chain carries TRBV6-4 and TRBJ2-3; 10 bases align to TRBD1. Germline V CDR1 and CDR2: MRHNA, SNTAGT. CDR3 length: 14 amino acids. V lost 6 bases, J lost 6 bases, and 6 bases stayed unmatched.

The gene calls are TRBV2 and TRBJ1-4, with D hard to call. The V gene's germline CDR1 is SNHLY and CDR2 FYNNEI. There are 14 residues in the CDR3. V lost 3 bases and J lost 4, with 9 bases in between. CDR3 in amino acids: CASSDDTFNEKLFF. The CDR3 bases are TGTGCCAGCAGTGACGACACGTTTAATGAAAAACTGTTTTTT.

This clonotype was counted a few times. J is TRBJ1-3 and V is TRBV10-3; no clear D gene. The germline gives CDR1 ENHRY, CDR2 SYGVKD. The CDR3 totals 13 residues. With 5 bases removed from V and 0 bases from J, the gap between germline ends came to 5 bases. The chain's CDR3 is CAISRGSGNTIYF. The CDR3 coding sequence is TGTGCCATCAGTAGAGGCTCTGGAAACACCATATATTTT.

This clonotype has only a few counts. CDR3 amino acids: CASSPPSTLGSNQPQHF. CDR3 nucleotides: TGTGCCAGCTCACCACCTTCCACCCTTGGGAGCAATCAGCCCCAGCATTTT. This sequence joins TRBV18 and TRBJ1-5; no clear D. V was clipped by 0 bases and J by 1 base, with 13 bases between them. Germline assignment: CDR1 KGHSH and CDR2 LQKENI. The CDR3 length is 17 residues.

This clonotype was detected only a few times. The rearrangement links TRBV5-1 to TRBJ2-7; TRBD1 agrees at 10 bases. This CDR3 comprises 14 residues. V lost 5 bases to trimming and J lost 0 bases; unmatched junction nucleotides: 2. The V gene's germline CDR1 is SGHRS and CDR2 YFSETQ. Here the CDR3 reads CASRGQGSSYEQYF. The CDR3 DNA reads as TGCGCCAGCAGGGGACAGGGGAGCTCCTACGAGCAGTACTTC.

This chain connects TRBV1 to TRBJ2-7; the table's D call TRBD2 went unverified against the DNA. TRBV1 counts as a pseudogene. This CDR3 contains 16 residues. This CDR3 reads CKNVTPGLAEPYEQYF. The CDR3 DNA is TGCAAAAACGTAACCCCCGGACTAGCGGAGCCCTACGAGCAGTACTTC.

The chain recombines TRBV9 with TRBJ2-1; 7 positions agree with TRBD1. Germline V lookup: CDR1 SGDLS, CDR2 YYNGEE. V was clipped by 3 bases and J by 5 bases; unmatched bases: 5. The CDR3 spans 14 residues. The DNA of the CDR3 is TGTGCCAGCAGCGCCGTGGGACAGAACAATGAGCAGTTCTTC. It specifies CASSAVGQNNEQFF.

The rearrangement joins TRBV9 to TRBJ2-7; 7 bases map to TRBD1. Trimming at V came to 3 bases and at J to 5 bases, leaving 11 bases not matched to a gene. The CDR3 consists of 15 residues. The germline CDR1 and CDR2 sequences are SGDLS and YYNGEE. The CDR3 region is CASSARDSHRDEQYF. The CDR3 nucleotides read TGTGCCAGCAGCGCCCGGGACAGCCACAGGGACGAGCAGTACTTC.

This clonotype was counted a few times. The rearrangement uses TRBV7-9 and TRBJ2-3; D is perhaps TRBD1 or TRBD2 (5 bases each). The V and J ends lost 3 bases and 2 bases respectively, with 12 bases between them. Per germline, CDR1 SEHNR and CDR2 FQNEAQ (reference sequence). CDR3 length equals 15 residues. The CDR3, as DNA: TGTGCCAGCAGCTTCTCTGGGGGATTCACAGATACGCAGTATTTT. This sequence encodes CASSFSGGFTDTQYF.